This TCR beta chain was retrieved from a study of blood T cell repertoires in COVID-19. About the research overall: The samples span acute and convalescent COVID-19 from the United States, Italy and Spain. Sample material is recorded as cDNA or gDNA derived from T cells, B-cell-depleted T cells, or PBMCs.

CDR1 is SGHRS and CDR2 is YFSETQ in the germline V gene. Trimming took off 3 bases at V and 5 bases at J, with 14 bases between the two ends. The CDR3 contains 14 residues. Original methodology: Reference gene primer amplification in the assay estimated nucleated cell counts. The table came from immunoSEQ multiplex PCR; TCRdb's copy has only in-frame clones and leaves some out. From that table come the V and J calls and clone size; the DNA was used to work out D and trimming. The sample has some 400,000 clones, more than 85% seen once. This receptor was identified in a human donor in a cohort sampled during active COVID-19. This chain links TRBV5-1 with TRBJ1-2, with a weak D call TRBD1 (6 bases). Material: peripheral blood. The CDR3 nucleotides read TGCGCCAGCAGCTCCTATATCGGGACATATGGCTACACCTTC. Translated: CASSSYIGTYGYTF. Full variable domain (missing parts from reference TRBV5-1 and TRBJ1-2): KAGVTQTPRYLIKTRGQQVTLSCSPISGHRSVSWYQQTPGQGLQFLFEYFSETQRNKGNFPGRFSGRQFSNSRSEMNVSTLELGDSALYLCASSSYIGTYGYTFGSGTRLTVV.